This T cell receptor beta chain was captured in a study of CD8 T cells in Susac syndrome. The germline CDR1 and CDR2 sequences are LGHDT and YNNKEL (reference sequence). The CDR3 has 16 residues. The V segment lost 1 base and the J segment 7 bases; nucleotides outside the gene matches: 10. As concerns this clonotype: What it binds is not known.

Sequencing targeted TCR beta in T cells from blood (CD8+ and CD4+). Reverse transcription of roughly 0.5 to 1 ug RNA was performed with random hexamers. Each CDR3 protein is one row after TCRdb ran MiXCR on the immunoSEQ multiplex PCR reads. The sample includes more than 100,000 distinct CDR3 sequences, roughly 80% of them seen just once. Findings of the study overall: As the study acknowledged, the number of individuals who were part of its TCR sequencing and HLA analysis was relatively small.

The TCR was taken from a human donor with multiple sclerosis. The chain links TRBV3-1 to TRBJ1-5; 7 nucleotides line up with TRBD1. Specimen: CD8+ T cells from PBMCs. The CDR3 DNA sequence: TGTGCCAGCAGCCAAGGTAGAGGGGGCCTTGGGCAGCCCCAGCATTTT. This gives the protein CASSQGRGGLGQPQHF.